This TCR beta chain was found in a study of T cell responses to AZD1222 COVID-19 vaccine. The study, taken as a whole, reports: Targeting of unmutated variant regions was reportedly seen in nearly half of spike-specific TCRs.

TCRdb keeps only in-frame clones here, not all; method: immunoSEQ multiplex PCR. The sample includes 150,000 to 200,000 clones, 85% to 95% of them seen just once. Germline assignment: CDR1 SGHDN and CDR2 FVKESK. V gave up 6 bases and J gave up 8 bases, with 16 bases separating them. The CDR3 runs to 13 residues. Regarding this clone: Its antigen remains unidentified.

The sequences come from peripheral blood, collected 28 days after the second dose of the MenACWY control vaccine. This chain uses TRBV14 with TRBJ1-2; a weak D match, TRBD1 (6 bases). The source is an adult who received the MenACWY meningococcal vaccine as a control. The CDR3 sequence: CASRSTGREGYTF. The CDR3 DNA sequence: TGTGCCAGCAGGTCGACAGGACGAGAAGGCTACACCTTC.